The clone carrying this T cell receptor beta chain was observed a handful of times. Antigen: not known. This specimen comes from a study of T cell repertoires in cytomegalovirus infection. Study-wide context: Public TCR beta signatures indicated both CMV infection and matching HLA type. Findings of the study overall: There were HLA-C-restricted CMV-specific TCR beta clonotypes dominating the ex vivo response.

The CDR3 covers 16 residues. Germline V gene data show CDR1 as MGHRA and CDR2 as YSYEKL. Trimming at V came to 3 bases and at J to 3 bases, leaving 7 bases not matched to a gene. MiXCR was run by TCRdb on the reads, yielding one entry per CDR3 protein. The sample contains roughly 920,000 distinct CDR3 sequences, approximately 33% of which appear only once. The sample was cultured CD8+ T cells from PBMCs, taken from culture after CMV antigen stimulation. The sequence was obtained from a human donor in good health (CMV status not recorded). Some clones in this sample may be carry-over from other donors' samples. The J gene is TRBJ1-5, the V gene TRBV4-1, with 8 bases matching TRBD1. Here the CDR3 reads CASSQFGQGDNQPQHF. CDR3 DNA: TGCGCCAGCAGCCAGTTCGGACAGGGAGACAATCAGCCCCAGCATTTT.